Shown below are 30 T cell receptor beta chains from a single sample sequenced in a study of blood T cell repertoires in COVID-19. TCRdb's table, derived via immunoSEQ multiplex PCR, lists solely in-frame clones and lacks some. The repertoire holds approximately 250,000 clones, approximately 89% seen once, with roughly 10% in the top ten. The source material was peripheral blood. The receptors derive from a woman in her 70s with COVID-19, enrolled during active disease.

This clone came up once. The J gene is TRBJ1-1, the V gene TRBV18; 7 bases line up with TRBD1. Germline lookup yields CDR1 KGHSH and CDR2 LQKENI. V lost 5 bases to trimming and J lost 0 bases; unmatched junction nucleotides: 9. The CDR3 runs 16 residues. CDR3 amino acids: CASSSTGANMNTEAFF. CDR3 DNA: TGTGCCAGCTCATCTACAGGGGCGAACATGAACACTGAAGCTTTCTTT.

The V call is TRBV19, the J call TRBJ2-1; D call uncertain. The germline CDR1 and CDR2 sequences are LNHDA and SQIVND (reference sequence). There are 15 residues in the CDR3. V shed 7 bases and J shed 0 bases, with 13 bases lying between them. Written as DNA, the CDR3 is TGTGCCAGTACCACGAGTGATAGCTCCTACAATGAGCAGTTCTTC. This sequence encodes CASTTSDSSYNEQFF. The whole variable domain, remainder taken from reference TRBV19 and TRBJ2-1, is DGGITQSPKYLFRKEGQNVTLSCEQNLNHDAMYWYRQDPGQGLRLIYYSQIVNDFQKGDIAEGYSVSREKKESFPLTVTSAQKNPTAFYLCASTTSDSSYNEQFFGPGTRLTVL.

The chain links TRBV2 to TRBJ1-2; TRBD1 is a possible D gene (5 bases). CDR1 and CDR2 from the germline V gene are SNHLY and FYNNEI. V was clipped by 4 bases and J by 4 bases, with 10 bases between them. The CDR3 extends over 13 amino acids. The CDR3 DNA reads as TGTGCCAGCAGTGCCGCAGGGATCTATGGCTACACCTTC. Its protein is CASSAAGIYGYTF.

V gene TRBV13 combines with J gene TRBJ2-1; 14 positions match TRBD2. The CDR3 consists of 20 residues. CDR1 and CDR2 from the germline V gene are PRHDT and FYEKMQ (reference sequence). With 5 bases clipped from V and 4 bases from J, the junction kept 16 bases outside the gene matches. The CDR3 protein is CASSRSGTSGRGGVYNEQFF. Here the CDR3 DNA reads TGTGCCAGCAGCCGTTCCGGGACTAGCGGGAGAGGGGGGGTGTACAATGAGCAGTTCTTC.

The gene calls are TRBV28 and TRBJ1-5; TRBD1 aligns across 9 bases. The CDR3 is made up of 17 amino acids. V lost 10 bases and J lost 3; bases outside the gene matches: 16. The V gene's germline CDR1 is MDHEN and CDR2 SYDVKM. CDR3 protein: CAIEGPKTGGDNQPQHF. The CDR3 nucleotides read TGTGCCATCGAAGGCCCGAAGACAGGGGGAGACAATCAGCCCCAGCATTTT.

This clone has only a few counts. This rearrangement joins TRBV11-2 to TRBJ1-1; perhaps TRBD1 as D (6 bases). The V and J ends lost 5 bases and 6 bases respectively, with 25 bases between them. This CDR3 comprises 17 residues. Germline CDR1 SGHAT, CDR2 FQNNGV. In DNA form, the CDR3 reads TGTGCCAGCAGCCACGGGACAATTATTGTGTCGGACGCTGAAGCTTTCTTT. It translates to CASSHGTIIVSDAEAFF.

The chain couples TRBV19 to TRBJ1-1; possibly TRBD1 for D (6 bases). The CDR3 is 13 residues long. Trimming pared 7 bases from V and 4 bases from J, leaving 13 bases between. Germline CDR1 and CDR2: LNHDA and SQIVND (reference sequence). The CDR3 here is CASTPQGPTEAFF. CDR3 nucleotide sequence: TGTGCCAGTACCCCGCAGGGGCCCACTGAAGCTTTCTTT.

This chain links TRBV6-2 or TRBV6-3 with TRBJ2-1; D unresolved. Germline CDR1 MNHEY, CDR2 SVGEGT. The CDR3 is 13 amino acids. V was trimmed by 2 bases and J by 4 bases, leaving 6 bases between them. DNA for the CDR3: TGTGCCAGCAGTTACCCAGATTACAATGAGCAGTTCTTC. Translation gives CASSYPDYNEQFF.

J is TRBJ1-5 and V is TRBV5-6, with D unclear. The length of the CDR3 is 15 residues. The V and J ends lost 1 base and 0 bases respectively, with 8 bases between them. CDR1 is SGHDT, CDR2 YYEEEE, per germline. The DNA of the CDR3 is TGTGCCAGCAGCTTGTACAGTTATAGCAATCAGCCCCAGCATTTT. Protein sequence: CASSLYSYSNQPQHF.

The V call is TRBV28, the J call TRBJ2-7; no definite D call. With 6 bases removed from V and 0 bases from J, the gap between germline ends came to 12 bases. Germline-derived CDR1 and CDR2 are MDHEN and SYDVKM. The CDR3 runs to 14 residues. CDR3 DNA: TGTGCCAGCAGGCTCCCCAGTAACTCCTACGAGCAGTACTTC. Translation: CASRLPSNSYEQYF.

The chain combines TRBV3-1 (or the pseudogene TRBV3-2) with TRBJ1-2; D gene ambiguous. Trimming pared 4 bases from V and 5 bases from J, leaving 14 bases between. The CDR3 consists of 14 residues. Germline CDR1 reads LGHDT; CDR2 reads YNNKEL (reference sequence). CDR3 amino acids: CASSPLAERYGYTF. CDR3 in DNA: TGTGCCAGCAGCCCATTGGCGGAACGGTATGGCTACACCTTC.

The rearrangement uses TRBV14 and TRBJ1-1; 7 positions agree with TRBD1. This CDR3 comprises 15 residues. Germline V CDR1 and CDR2: SGHDN, FVKESK. Trimming removed 0 bases from V and 8 bases from J; junction bases left unmatched: 9. CDR3 DNA: TGTGCCAGCAGCCAAGATCTTTGGACAGGCCGCGAAGCTTTCTTT. Translated, it gives CASSQDLWTGREAFF.

The chain carries TRBV2 and TRBJ2-7; the D is unclear. This CDR3 is built from 11 residues. The V and J ends lost 5 bases and 2 bases respectively, with 4 bases between them. The germline CDR1 and CDR2 sequences are SNHLY and FYNNEI. The DNA of the CDR3 is TGTGCCAGCAGTCAAACCTACGAGCAGTACTTC. Amino acid sequence: CASSQTYEQYF.

The chain uses TRBV2 and TRBJ1-1; D gene unclear. The V end was cut by 7 bases, the J end by 1 base, with 13 bases between. The germline V gene has CDR1 SNHLY and CDR2 FYNNEI. CDR3 length equals 14 residues. CDR3 nucleotide sequence: TGTGCCAGCAATATACTTGCGGGGAACACTGAAGCTTTCTTT. This translates into CASNILAGNTEAFF.

This clone was seen only once. The chain recombines TRBV7-9 with TRBJ2-7; D is unclear. Germline V lookup: CDR1 SEHNR, CDR2 FQNEAQ (reference sequence). Deletions cut 0 bases from V and 5 bases from J, with 14 bases between. CDR3 size: 15 residues. The CDR3 spells CASSLAGRAPHEQYF. The DNA of the CDR3 is TGTGCCAGCAGCTTAGCGGGCCGAGCACCCCACGAGCAGTACTTC.

The V call is TRBV27, the J call TRBJ2-7; a possible D gene is TRBD2 (6 bases). The V gene lost 8 bases and the J gene lost 5 bases, with 19 bases spanning the gap. In germline, CDR1 is MNHEY, CDR2 SMNVEV (reference sequence). CDR3 length: 14 residues. CDR3 loop: CASPWGASEDEQYF. For the CDR3, the DNA is TGTGCCAGCCCGTGGGGTGCTAGCGAGGACGAGCAGTACTTC.

This rearrangement joins TRBV29-1 to TRBJ1-2; D not resolved. The CDR3 consists of 12 residues. Trimming cost V 7 bases and J 7 bases, with 16 bases left between them. Germline CDR1 SQVTM, CDR2 ANQGSEA. The CDR3 is CSGNAGFGGYTF. The CDR3 region has the DNA TGCAGCGGTAATGCCGGGTTCGGTGGCTACACCTTC.

Notes on this clone: A read error may produce the germline difference seen at one junction end. The chain has TRBV6-2 or TRBV6-3 and TRBJ2-2; 9 bases line up with TRBD1. CDR3 length: 18 residues. Germline V gene lookup returns CDR1 MNHEY and CDR2 SVGEGT. CDR3 bases: TGTGCCAGCAGTTACTCTTTGGACAGGGGCGCGAAGACCGGGGAGCTGTTTTTT. It is translated as CASSYSLDRGAKTGELFF.

J is TRBJ2-7 and V is TRBV6-5; D is uncertain. CDR1 and CDR2 (germline): MNHEY, SVGAGI. Trimming shortened V by 0 bases and J by 2 bases, and 11 bases separated the two germline ends. The CDR3 is made up of 15 amino acids. CDR3 coding DNA: TGTGCCAGCAGTTACTCGGGCATACCAGCCTACGAGCAGTACTTC. Residues: CASSYSGIPAYEQYF.

Written as DNA, the CDR3 is TGTGCCAGTAGCACGGGACAGGAGTATGGCTACACCTTC. Its protein is CASSTGQEYGYTF. This sequence joins TRBV19 and TRBJ1-2, with TRBD1 matching 8 bases. This CDR3 comprises 13 residues. CDR1 is LNHDA, CDR2 SQIVND, per germline (reference sequence). V shed 6 bases and J 5 bases; nucleotides not matched to a gene: 5.

This rearrangement joins TRBV2 to TRBJ2-7; maybe TRBD1 (6 bases). This CDR3 is 14 amino acids long. Germline V gives CDR1 SNHLY, CDR2 FYNNEI. Trimming stripped 5 bases from V and 2 bases from J, with 13 bases between. Here the CDR3 reads CASSNRGQTYEQYF. CDR3 coding DNA: TGTGCCAGCAGTAATCGTGGACAGACCTACGAGCAGTACTTC. The full variable domain, its missing parts supplied by reference TRBV2 and TRBJ2-7, is EPEVTQTPSHQVTQMGQEVILRCVPISNHLYFYWYRQILGQKVEFLVSFYNNEISEKSEIFDDQFSVERPDGSNFTLKIRSTKLEDSAMYFCASSNRGQTYEQYFGPGTRLTVT.

The chain recombines TRBV11-3 with TRBJ2-2; 11 bases match TRBD2. This CDR3 spans 16 amino acids. V trimming: 1 base; J trimming: 7 bases; junction bases outside the gene matches: 5. CDR1 is SGHNT, CDR2 YENEEA, per germline. The CDR3 is CASSLGLAGGHGELFF. CDR3 coding DNA: TGTGCCAGCAGCTTAGGGCTAGCGGGAGGCCACGGGGAGCTGTTTTTT.

J is TRBJ2-3 and V is TRBV9; D possibly corresponds to TRBD2 (5 bases). From germline, CDR1 is SGDLS and CDR2 YYNGEE. The CDR3 length is 14 residues. V was trimmed by 0 bases and J by 4 bases, leaving 9 bases between them. The CDR3 loop reads CASSVATSPDTQYF. CDR3 nucleotides: TGTGCCAGCAGCGTAGCTACTAGTCCAGATACGCAGTATTTT.

This chain uses TRBV24-1 with TRBJ2-5; 11 nucleotides line up with TRBD1. Trimming took 8 bases from V and 4 from J; bases not matched to a gene: 8. CDR3 length: 15 residues. In germline, CDR1 is KGHDR, CDR2 SFDVKD. The CDR3 sequence is CATTPGQGVGETQYF. CDR3 sequence (DNA): TGTGCCACCACTCCGGGACAGGGGGTAGGAGAGACCCAGTACTTC.

The chain is built from TRBV5-4 and TRBJ1-2, with 9 nucleotides matching TRBD1. CDR1 is SGHNT and CDR2 is YYREEE in the germline V gene (reference sequence). V shed 5 bases and J 4 bases; nucleotides not matched to a gene: 3. CDR3 size: 13 residues. CDR3 nucleotide sequence: TGTGCCAGCAGTTCGGACAGGGGCTATGGCTACACCTTC. Translated, it gives CASSSDRGYGYTF.

This clone occurred a few times. CDR3 DNA: TGTGCCAGTAGTATCCCGGGGGCTGGGGCCAACGTCCTGACTTTC. Translated: CASSIPGAGANVLTF. The V call is TRBV19, the J call TRBJ2-6; D perhaps matches TRBD2 (6 bases). Trimming left V 3 bases short and J 2 bases short, with 8 bases between. The CDR3 is 15 amino acids. CDR1 and CDR2 (germline): LNHDA, SQIVND (reference sequence).

The chain joins TRBV28 to TRBJ2-7; 7 positions match TRBD2. This CDR3 comprises 15 residues. The germline V gene encodes CDR1 MDHEN and CDR2 SYDVKM. Unmatched junction bases numbered 7, after V lost 1 base and J lost 4 bases. The chain's CDR3 is CASSLLGGSEYEQYF. CDR3 DNA: TGTGCCAGCAGTTTATTAGGCGGGAGTGAATACGAGCAGTACTTC.

This rearrangement joins TRBV3-1 (or the pseudogene TRBV3-2) to TRBJ2-1, with 8 nucleotides matching TRBD1. Germline V lookup: CDR1 LGHDT, CDR2 YNNKEL (reference sequence). J was trimmed by 9 bases and V by 1 base; bases with no gene match: 8. CDR3 length: 15 amino acids. Here the CDR3 reads CASSQGQGTYSEQFF. CDR3 sequence (DNA): TGTGCCAGCAGCCAAGGACAGGGGACTTACTCTGAGCAGTTCTTC.

Comment on this clone: Other DNA sequences within the sample encode an identical CDR3. The chain couples TRBV7-6 to TRBJ2-1; the match to TRBD1 covers 9 bases. CDR3 length equals 14 residues. Germline V CDR1 and CDR2: SGHVS, FNYEAQ. With V trimmed by 4 bases and J by 4 bases, 2 bases remained unmatched. This chain's CDR3 is CASSSGQGYNEQFF. CDR3 DNA sequence: TGTGCCAGCAGCTCCGGACAGGGGTACAATGAGCAGTTCTTC.

This clone came up once. For the CDR3, the DNA is TGTGCCATCAAGCAAGCGGGAGGGCCGAACGGGGAGCTGTTTTTT. Its translation is CAIKQAGGPNGELFF. The chain is built from TRBV10-3 and TRBJ2-2, with TRBD2 identical over 10 bases. This CDR3 contains 15 residues. Germline CDR1 ENHRY, CDR2 SYGVKD. J lost 7 bases, V lost 7 bases, and 9 bases had no gene match.